This T cell receptor beta chain appears in the sequencing data of a study of blood T cells in healthy people across ages. Looking at the study overall: Using template switching, researchers captured about one barcoded beta molecule for each two T cells.

The study's findings and limits: Higher diversity and more naive CD4+ cells were features of long-lived donors, compared to aged donors.

This CDR3 is 15 amino acids long. Germline V gene lookup returns CDR1 MGHRA and CDR2 YSYEKL. With V trimmed by 5 bases and J by 1 base, 6 bases remained unmatched. The use of a sample-barcoded 5' primer and a J-beta primer mix characterized a second PCR of roughly 6 to 11 cycles. TCRdb fed the 5' RACE reads into MiXCR, producing one record per CDR3 protein. This table has some 890,000 distinct CDR3 sequences, 29% appearing once. A word on this clonotype: Its antigen is still unknown.

The same data also contributed to another study, on T cells of mothers and their children. This second study notes: Nine systemically healthy Caucasian donors: three mothers, six children. Nobody spotted any persistent microchimeric T cell clones.

The receptor comes from a woman aged 35 to 49 in good health. The V call is TRBV4-1, the J call TRBJ2-7; 9 bases line up with TRBD1. Sequenced input: blood. CDR3 loop: CASSGAGTGSYEQYF. CDR3 bases: TGCGCCAGCAGCGGTGCCGGGACAGGGTCCTACGAGCAGTACTTC.